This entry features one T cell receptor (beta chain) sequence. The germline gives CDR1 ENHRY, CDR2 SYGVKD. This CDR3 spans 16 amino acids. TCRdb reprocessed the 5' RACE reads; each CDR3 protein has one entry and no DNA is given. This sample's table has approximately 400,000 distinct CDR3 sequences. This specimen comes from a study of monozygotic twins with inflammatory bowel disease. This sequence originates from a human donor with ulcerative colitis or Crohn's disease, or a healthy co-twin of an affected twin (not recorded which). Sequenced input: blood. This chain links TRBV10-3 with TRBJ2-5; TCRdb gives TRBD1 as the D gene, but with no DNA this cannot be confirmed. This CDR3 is CAISAIRGGGRETQYF.